This entry lists 22 T cell receptor beta chains sequenced from one sample in a study of T cells in Graves' hyperthyroidism and ophthalmopathy. Regions amplified from RNA transcripts were the TCR beta CDR3 regions. With the HTBI primer set, the TCR CDR3 went through a first round of RT-PCR. TCRdb re-called the multiplex PCR reads with MiXCR, one entry per CDR3 protein. The table lists about 98,000 distinct CDR3 sequences, approximately 40% of them singletons, with roughly 10% in the top ten. The sequenced sample consisted of peripheral blood or thyroid tissue (not recorded which). These receptors came from a woman in her thirties with Graves' hyperthyroidism.

In this sample, this clonotype turned up many times. The chain carries TRBV9 and TRBJ2-7, with 7 bases aligning to TRBD2. The CDR3 is made up of 15 amino acids. Germline V gene sequence: CDR1 SGDLS, CDR2 YYNGEE. The V and J ends lost 0 bases and 3 bases, in that order; junction bases with no gene match: 6. The CDR3 region has the DNA TGTGCCAGCAGCGTAGGGCTAGCGGCCAACTACGAGCAGTACTTC. This codes for CASSVGLAANYEQYF.

Many counts were recorded for this clonotype. The chain has TRBV19 and TRBJ2-5; D may correspond to TRBD1 or TRBD2 (5 bases each). V was cut by 1 base and J by 5 bases, with 14 bases left in between. The CDR3 has 15 amino acids. Germline V gene data show CDR1 as LNHDA and CDR2 as SQIVND (reference sequence). CDR3 sequence: CASSIGDAEGETQYF. CDR3 sequence (DNA): TGTGCCAGTAGTATAGGGGACGCCGAAGGGGAGACCCAGTACTTC.

This clonotype showed up many times. The chain recombines TRBV28 with TRBJ1-5; TRBD1 might be the D (5 bases). CDR1 and CDR2 (germline): MDHEN, SYDVKM. Trimming left V 6 bases short and J 9 bases short, with 15 bases between. This CDR3 has 13 residues. The CDR3 here is CASSRPTARPQHF. CDR3 sequence (DNA): TGTGCCAGCAGCCGCCCGACAGCCAGGCCCCAGCATTTT.

This clonotype was seen ten or more times. The chain joins TRBV20-1 to TRBJ2-7; D call uncertain. Germline V gives CDR1 DFQATT, CDR2 SNEGSKA (reference sequence). The CDR3 is 14 residues long. CDR3 region: CRVAEESLIHEQYF. The CDR3 region has the DNA TGCAGAGTAGCCGAGGAGTCTCTCATCCACGAGCAGTACTTC.

V gene TRBV9 combines with J gene TRBJ1-1; TRBD1 matches at 12 bases. CDR3 length equals 15 residues. Looked up from germline, CDR1 is SGDLS and CDR2 is YYNGEE. V gave up 0 bases and J gave up 10 bases; unmatched junction bases: 7. CDR3 amino acids: CASSVEPGQGARAFF. The CDR3 coding sequence is TGTGCCAGCAGCGTAGAGCCGGGACAGGGGGCGCGAGCTTTCTTT.

This clonotype was picked up many times. The CDR3, as DNA: TGTGCCAGCAGCTCGAGGGGGGCCGGGGACTATGGCTACACCTTC. Encoded protein: CASSSRGAGDYGYTF. V gene TRBV3-1 combines with J gene TRBJ1-2; D is possibly TRBD1 (6 bases). V lost 5 bases and J 3 bases, leaving 16 bases between the germline ends. Per the germline V gene, CDR1 is LGHDT and CDR2 is YNNKEL (reference sequence). This CDR3 is built from 15 residues. Looking up the rest from reference TRBV3-1 and TRBJ1-2 gives the full variable domain: DTAVSQTPKYLVTQMGNDKSIKCEQNLGHDTMYWYKQDSKKFLKIMFSYNNKELIINETVPNRFSPKSPDKAHLNLHINSLELGDSAVYFCASSSRGAGDYGYTFGSGTRLTVV.

The genes are TRBV7-6 and TRBJ2-7; the D gene is possibly TRBD2 (6 bases). With 0 bases removed from V and 2 bases from J, the gap between germline ends came to 8 bases. The CDR3 has 14 residues. The germline gives CDR1 SGHVS, CDR2 FNYEAQ. The CDR3, as DNA: TGTGCCAGCAGCTTAGCCGGGAGTGCCTACGAGCAGTACTTC. Translation gives CASSLAGSAYEQYF. The complete variable domain, with remaining parts taken from reference TRBV7-6 and TRBJ2-7, reads GAGVSQSPRYKVTKRGQDVALRCDPISGHVSLYWYRQALGQGPEFLTYFNYEAQQDKSGLPNDRFSAERPEGSISTLTIQRTEQRDSAMYRCASSLAGSAYEQYFGPGTRLTVT.

This clonotype was observed many times. This chain joins TRBV28 and TRBJ2-5, with TRBD1 matching over 7 bases. J gave up 5 bases and V 3 bases, and 6 bases lay outside the gene matches. The CDR3 runs 14 residues. CDR1 and CDR2 from the germline V gene are MDHEN and SYDVKM. CDR3 in DNA: TGTGCCAGCAGTTTCAGGGGGTGGAACGAGACCCAGTACTTC. It yields the protein CASSFRGWNETQYF.

The CDR3 spells CASSLKGAGATDTQYF. Written as DNA, the CDR3 is TGTGCCAGCAGTTTAAAGGGCGCGGGAGCGACAGATACGCAGTATTTT. This chain connects TRBV12-3 or TRBV12-4 to TRBJ2-3; the match to TRBD2 covers 7 bases. CDR3 size: 16 residues. With 2 bases clipped from V and 3 bases from J, the junction kept 8 bases outside the gene matches.

In this sample, this clonotype turned up many times. The chain couples TRBV3-1 to TRBJ1-2; unclear D gene. The CDR3 extends over 12 amino acids. V was trimmed by 4 bases and J by 8 bases, leaving 11 bases between them. Germline CDR1 reads LGHDT; CDR2 reads YNNKEL (reference sequence). CDR3 region: CASSLSLGGYTF. The DNA of the CDR3 is TGTGCCAGCAGCCTTTCCTTAGGCGGCTACACCTTC.

There are many counts of this clonotype. DNA of the CDR3: TGCGCCAGCAGCTTGGGCAGTGCCCGGGGAACTGAAGCTTTCTTT. Amino acid sequence: CASSLGSARGTEAFF. The chain recombines TRBV5-1 with TRBJ1-1; D is ambiguous. V gave up 0 bases and J gave up 5 bases, with 14 bases separating them. CDR1 and CDR2 (germline): SGHRS, YFSETQ. This CDR3 is built from 15 residues.

In the case of this clonotype: A read error is possible here, since a much larger clone lies one base away. The chain recombines TRBV28 with TRBJ2-7; TRBD1 might be the D (5 bases). The length of the CDR3 is 14 residues. In germline, CDR1 is MDHEN, CDR2 SYDVKM. As DNA, the CDR3 is TGTGCCAGCGGTTTTTTAGGGGCCACCTACGAGCAGTACTTC. Translation: CASGFLGATYEQYF.

In regard to this clonotype: This could be a read error, since a much larger clone is one nucleotide away. The CDR3 end shows no conserved phenylalanine or tryptophan, and so a read error is likely. The genes are TRBV16 and TRBJ1-5; 10 bases line up with TRBD1. The CDR3 consists of 15 residues. V gave up 8 bases and J gave up 7 bases; unmatched junction bases: 11. Germline V gene sequence: CDR1 KGHSY, CDR2 FQNENV. The CDR3 sequence: CASSPDRGLGQPQHL. The CDR3 DNA is TGTGCCAGCTCACCCGACAGGGGGCTAGGGCAGCCCCAGCATCTT.

This clonotype was seen a single time. The chain couples TRBV25-1 to TRBJ2-7; weak D call: TRBD1 (5 bases). The CDR3 is 16 residues long. Trimming pared 6 bases from V and 4 bases from J, leaving 22 bases between. Germline CDR1 and CDR2: MGHDK and SYGVNS. The CDR3: CASSPGPWGRVYEQYF. CDR3 coding DNA: TGTGCCAGCAGCCCTGGGCCCTGGGGCAGGGTGTACGAGCAGTACTTC.

The genes are TRBV9 and TRBJ2-3; tentatively, D is TRBD2 (5 bases). The V gene lost 2 bases and the J gene lost 2 bases, with 12 bases spanning the gap. From germline, CDR1 is SGDLS and CDR2 YYNGEE. The CDR3 is 15 residues long. CDR3 region: CASSVVGALTDTQYF. In DNA form, the CDR3 reads TGTGCCAGCAGCGTCGTGGGAGCCCTCACAGATACGCAGTATTTT.

The chain combines TRBV6-5 with TRBJ2-1; the D is unclear. V dropped 5 bases and J dropped 5 bases, with 13 bases sitting between them. Looked up from germline, CDR1 is MNHEY and CDR2 is SVGAGI. CDR3 size: 14 residues. The CDR3 loop is CASSRWPEDNEQFF. The CDR3 DNA is TGTGCCAGCAGTCGGTGGCCAGAAGACAATGAGCAGTTCTTC.

This clonotype was detected ten times or more. The rearrangement joins TRBV30 to TRBJ1-6; D perhaps matches TRBD1 (5 bases). Germline CDR1 is GTSNPN and CDR2 is SVGIG (reference sequence). This CDR3 region has 13 residues. V gave up 5 bases and J gave up 8 bases, with 13 bases separating them. CDR3 loop: CAWGRGEDSPLHF. CDR3 DNA: TGTGCCTGGGGCCGAGGGGAGGATTCACCCCTCCACTTT.

There are many counts of this clonotype. V usage is TRBV2 and J usage is TRBJ1-2; the D is unclear. The CDR3 runs to 9 residues. Germline V CDR1 and CDR2: SNHLY, FYNNEI. Trimming pared 5 bases from V and 5 bases from J, leaving 0 bases between. CDR3 nucleotides: TGTGCCAGCAGTTATGGCTACACCTTC. Its protein product is CASSYGYTF.

Many counts were recorded for this clonotype. The genes are TRBV7-8 and TRBJ2-3, with D possibly being TRBD1 or TRBD2 (5 bases each). Germline V gene lookup returns CDR1 SGHVS and CDR2 FQNEAQ. V was shortened by 5 bases and J by 0 bases, with 21 bases between the two germline ends. CDR3 length equals 18 residues. In DNA form, the CDR3 reads TGTGCCAGCAGCCCCCCCGGAGTAAGGGACCCTAGCACAGATACGCAGTATTTT. As protein: CASSPPGVRDPSTDTQYF.

The J gene is TRBJ2-3, the V gene TRBV6-5; the D gene is possibly TRBD1 (6 bases). Deletions cut 7 bases from V and 6 bases from J, with 17 bases between. The V gene's germline CDR1 is MNHEY and CDR2 SVGAGI. This CDR3 is built from 14 residues. As DNA, the CDR3 is TGTGCCAGCAAAACAGGGATACCTCGCGATACGCAGTATTTT. Translated: CASKTGIPRDTQYF.

This clonotype has at least ten counts. This sequence joins TRBV5-1 and TRBJ2-3; 12 positions agree with TRBD2. This CDR3 comprises 16 residues. CDR1 is SGHRS and CDR2 is YFSETQ in the germline V gene. V lost 3 bases, J lost 4 bases, and 6 bases stayed unmatched. CDR3 in amino acids: CASSSTSGRIADTQYF. Written as DNA, the CDR3 is TGCGCCAGCAGCTCGACTAGCGGGAGAATTGCAGATACGCAGTATTTT.

Here the CDR3 DNA reads TGTGCCAGCAGCGTAAAATTTTTGGGATACACCATATATTTT. Translation gives CASSVKFLGYTIYF. The V and J genes are TRBV7-3 and TRBJ1-3; D is uncertain. V was shortened by 5 bases and J by 8 bases, with 16 bases between the two germline ends. The CDR3 contains 14 residues. Germline loops: CDR1 SGHTA, CDR2 FQGTGA.